These 17 T cell receptor beta chains came from one sample sequenced in a study of control samples from healthy donors and cancer patients. Profiled with immunoSEQ multiplex PCR; TCRdb holds only in-frame clones, not every one. Altogether roughly 120,000 clones are present, approximately 93% being singletons, with the ten largest covering approximately 7.8%. The sample comprised blood. The origin of the receptors is a woman aged 18-30 years in good health.

The CDR3 nucleotides read TGTGCCTGGAGCTCTATTGACGGTAGCAATCAGCCCCAGCATTTT. Translating it yields CAWSSIDGSNQPQHF. The genes are TRBV30 and TRBJ1-5, with no clear D. V shed 3 bases and J shed 0 bases, with 12 bases lying between them. The CDR3 spans 15 residues. CDR1 and CDR2 (germline): GTSNPN, SVGIG (reference sequence).

The chain combines TRBV7-9 with TRBJ2-7, with TRBD1 matching over 9 bases. The CDR3 contains 16 residues. In germline, CDR1 is SEHNR, CDR2 FQNEAQ (reference sequence). V was pared by 5 bases and J by 2 bases, with 10 bases of the junction left unmatched. The CDR3 spells CASSRGRGQGTYEQYF. The CDR3 nucleotides read TGTGCCAGCAGCCGCGGCAGGGGACAGGGAACCTACGAGCAGTACTTC. Full variable domain (outside the CDR3, taken from reference TRBV7-9 and TRBJ2-7): DTGVSQNPRHKITKRGQNVTFRCDPISEHNRLYWYRQTLGQGPEFLTYFQNEAQLEKSRLLSDRFSAERPKGSFSTLEIQRTEQGDSAMYLCASSRGRGQGTYEQYFGPGTRLTVT.

This chain uses TRBV15 with TRBJ2-7, with unresolved D. Looked up from germline, CDR1 is LNHNV and CDR2 is YYDKDF (reference sequence). Trimming pared 2 bases from V and 5 bases from J, leaving 7 bases between. The CDR3 totals 12 residues. In DNA form, the CDR3 reads TGTGCCACCAGCAGATCATTCGACGAGCAGTACTTC. Its protein is CATSRSFDEQYF.

V is TRBV4-1 and J is TRBJ2-1, with no clear D. CDR1 MGHRA and CDR2 YSYEKL come from the germline V gene. Between the trimmed V and J ends, which lost 2 bases and 5 bases, there was a span of 10 bases. The CDR3 consists of 14 residues. CDR3 sequence: CASSQPKRDNEQFF. In nucleotides, the CDR3 is TGCGCCAGCAGCCAACCTAAACGGGACAATGAGCAGTTCTTC.

Here the CDR3 DNA reads TGTGCCACCAGTGATTTGAAAGATACGCAGTATTTT. The encoded protein is CATSDLKDTQYF. The chain has TRBV24-1 and TRBJ2-3; no reliable D call. This CDR3 has 12 residues. Germline CDR1 and CDR2: KGHDR and SFDVKD. V lost 0 bases and J lost 5, with 2 bases in between.

This chain uses TRBV6-2 or TRBV6-3 with TRBJ2-1; TRBD2 agrees at 7 bases. With V trimmed by 2 bases and J by 0 bases, 7 bases remained unmatched. This CDR3 spans 17 amino acids. Germline CDR1 MNHEY, CDR2 SVGEGT. This CDR3 reads CASSYPQRGLSYNEQFF. The DNA of the CDR3 is TGTGCCAGCAGTTACCCCCAGCGGGGCCTCTCCTACAATGAGCAGTTCTTC.

This CDR3 reads CASSPGLDTYEQYF. The CDR3 DNA reads as TGTGCCAGCAGCCCGGGACTGGATACCTACGAGCAGTACTTC. V usage is TRBV5-6 and J usage is TRBJ2-7; D possibly corresponds to TRBD2 (6 bases). There are 14 residues in the CDR3. V was trimmed by 4 bases and J by 2 bases, leaving 13 bases between them. Germline assignment: CDR1 SGHDT and CDR2 YYEEEE.

J is TRBJ2-7 and V is TRBV4-3, with 10 bases fitting TRBD2. V shed 4 bases and J 3 bases; nucleotides not matched to a gene: 9. Germline CDR1 LGHNA, CDR2 YSLEER. This CDR3 has 16 residues. The CDR3 is CASSPRRTSGYYEQYF. The CDR3, as DNA: TGCGCCAGCAGCCCCCGCAGGACTAGCGGATACTACGAGCAGTACTTC.

The rearrangement joins TRBV7-2 to TRBJ2-7; 13 positions match TRBD2. The V gene end was trimmed by 5 bases and the J gene end by 2 bases; junction bases not matched to a gene: 0. CDR3 length: 14 residues. In germline, CDR1 is SGHTA, CDR2 FQGNSA. The CDR3 loop is CASSGLAGAYEQYF. As DNA, the CDR3 is TGTGCCAGCAGCGGACTAGCGGGAGCCTACGAGCAGTACTTC.

The chain links TRBV2 to TRBJ1-2; 9 positions agree with TRBD1. Germline trimming cut 4 bases from V and 7 bases from J; bases unmatched to any gene: 10. The CDR3 is 15 amino acids. CDR1 and CDR2 (germline): SNHLY, FYNNEI. The chain's CDR3 is CASSGNRGPSGGYTF. The CDR3 region has the DNA TGTGCCAGCAGTGGCAACAGGGGGCCTAGTGGTGGCTACACCTTC.

This clone has only a few counts. The CDR3 is CASSYTQTGSYEQYF. As DNA, the CDR3 is TGTGCCAGCAGTTACACGCAGACAGGTTCCTACGAGCAGTACTTC. This chain joins TRBV6-5 and TRBJ2-7, with D perhaps TRBD1 (6 bases). This CDR3 is 15 amino acids long. The germline V gene encodes CDR1 MNHEY and CDR2 SVGAGI. V was pared by 2 bases and J by 1 base, with 12 bases between.

The V and J genes are TRBV6-5 and TRBJ1-4; D is unresolved. The CDR3 has 15 residues. The germline CDR1 and CDR2 sequences are MNHEY and SVGAGI. Trimming took 6 bases from V and 5 from J, leaving 16 bases between them. The CDR3 region has the DNA TGTGCCAGCAGAGATCAAACGGTGGGGAATGAAAAACTGTTTTTT. Amino acid sequence: CASRDQTVGNEKLFF.

The CDR3, as DNA: TGTGCCAGCAGTTACAGGGGTGCAGATACGCAGTATTTT. Translation gives CASSYRGADTQYF. V gene TRBV6-5 combines with J gene TRBJ2-3; D is perhaps TRBD1 (5 bases). The germline V and J ends were trimmed by 2 bases and 4 bases, with 7 bases remaining between them. Germline loops: CDR1 MNHEY, CDR2 SVGAGI. This CDR3 spans 13 amino acids.

V usage is TRBV5-8 and J usage is TRBJ1-1, with 7 bases fitting TRBD1. This CDR3 contains 15 residues. Trimming cost V 4 bases and J 1 base; bases outside gene matches: 7. Germline V gene sequence: CDR1 SGHTS, CDR2 YDEGEE. The CDR3, as DNA: TGTGCCAGCAGCCCGAGGACAGGAGGGAACACTGAAGCTTTCTTT. It translates to CASSPRTGGNTEAFF.

This chain uses TRBV7-2 with TRBJ2-7, with D perhaps TRBD1 or TRBD2 (6 bases each). The CDR3 extends over 14 amino acids. The V and J ends lost 8 bases and 1 base respectively, with 15 bases between them. Germline V gene lookup returns CDR1 SGHTA and CDR2 FQGNSA. CDR3 DNA: TGTGCCAGCTCGGGGGCTCGCTCTTCCTACGAGCAGTACTTC. Protein sequence: CASSGARSSYEQYF.

This rearrangement joins TRBV5-4 to TRBJ2-7; either TRBD1 or TRBD2 may fit D (6 bases each). Trimming stripped 0 bases from V and 3 bases from J, with 13 bases between. The CDR3 consists of 15 residues. Germline V gives CDR1 SGHNT, CDR2 YYREEE (reference sequence). The CDR3 here is CASSLGGARVYEQYF. CDR3 DNA sequence: TGTGCCAGCAGCTTGGGGGGGGCTAGGGTCTACGAGCAGTACTTC.

With regard to this clone: Additional DNA sequences in this sample encode the identical CDR3. V is TRBV27 and J is TRBJ2-7; D remains ambiguous. The CDR3 is 11 amino acids. Germline V CDR1 and CDR2: MNHEY, SMNVEV (reference sequence). Trimming removed 3 bases at V and 1 base at J, with 1 base between. In DNA form, the CDR3 reads TGTGCCAGCAGTTTGTCCTACGAGCAGTACTTC. This sequence encodes CASSLSYEQYF.